This is a list of T cell receptor beta chains from one sample in a study of blood T cell repertoires in COVID-19. The table came from immunoSEQ multiplex PCR; TCRdb's copy has only in-frame clones and leaves some out. The table includes around 32,000 clones, approximately 93% detected once. Source material: peripheral blood. The receptor set was obtained from a male donor with active COVID-19. CDR3s include the opening cysteine and the closing phenylalanine or tryptophan. Each record gives: clone size, V gene, D gene, J gene, CDR3 DNA, CDR3 protein. D genes are given only for firm matches. Only some rows state a clone size, as once, few, many or a class for expanded clones.

-	TRBV5-1	-	TRBJ1-6	TGCGCCAGCAGCTTAACAGGCAGCGGGATTGATTCACCCCTCCACTTT	CASSLTGSGIDSPLHF
-	TRBV4-3	-	TRBJ2-2	TGCGCCAGCAGCCCGCGGGCGTACGCGAACACCGGGGAGCTGTTTTTT	CASSPRAYANTGELFF
-	TRBV7-9	-	TRBJ2-7	TGTGCCAGCAGCTTACAGGGCGGGGGCCGGTACGAGCAGTACTTC	CASSLQGGGRYEQYF
-	TRBV5-6	-	TRBJ1-1	TGTGCCAGCAGCTTGGGAGGGCCGGGACTTAACACTGAAGCTTTCTTT	CASSLGGPGLNTEAFF
-	TRBV4-1	-	TRBJ2-1	TGCGCCAGCAGCCAAGCACAGTACAATGAGCAGTTCTTC	CASSQAQYNEQFF
-	TRBV9	-	TRBJ2-3	TGTGCCAGCAGCGTAGCTACGATGAGGATCACAGATACGCAGTATTTT	CASSVATMRITDTQYF
-	TRBV15	-	TRBJ2-5	TGTGCCACCAGCAACTCCCAAGAGACCCAGTACTTC	CATSNSQETQYF
once	TRBV6-5	-	TRBJ1-5	TGTGCCAGCATGGGACTTCTCAATCAGCCCCAGCATTTT	CASMGLLNQPQHF
-	TRBV3-1/TRBV3-2	TRBD1	TRBJ2-1	TGTGCCAGCAGCCAAGTCGACAGGGGGATCTACAATGAGCAGTTCTTC	CASSQVDRGIYNEQFF
-	TRBV25-1	TRBD1	TRBJ1-2	TGTGCCAGCGCCGGACAGGGGTATGGCTACACCTTC	CASAGQGYGYTF
-	TRBV28	TRBD2	TRBJ2-5	TGTGCCAGCAGGAAACAGGGCGGGAGCGGGGGGCCTACAAAGACCCAGTACTTC	CASRKQGGSGGPTKTQYF
-	TRBV4-2	TRBD1	TRBJ2-7	TGTGCCAGCAGCCAAGATGGGACAGCCTACGAGCAGTACTTC	CASSQDGTAYEQYF
-	TRBV25-1	TRBD1	TRBJ1-6	TGTGCCAGCAGTGAATTAAGGACAGGGATTTCACCCCTCCACTTT	CASSELRTGISPLHF
-	TRBV19	-	TRBJ1-1	TGTGCCAGTAGTTGGGGCGGGGGGAAGAACACTGAAGCTTTCTTT	CASSWGGGKNTEAFF
-	TRBV29-1	-	TRBJ2-3	TGCAGCGTTGGGCGGGCAAGCACAGATACGCAGTATTTT	CSVGRASTDTQYF
-	TRBV7-2	-	TRBJ2-6	TGTGCCAGCAGCCCCTCGGTCTCTGGGGCCAACGTCCTGACTTTC	CASSPSVSGANVLTF
-	TRBV3-1/TRBV3-2	-	TRBJ2-1	TGTGCCAGCAGCCGCCGTACTAGGGGGGGGAATGAGCAGTTCTTC	CASSRRTRGGNEQFF
-	TRBV7-9	-	TRBJ1-3	TGTGCCAGCAGCCCTAGTCCGTCGTCCACCATATATTTT	CASSPSPSSTIYF
-	TRBV3-1/TRBV3-2	-	TRBJ2-2	TGTGCCAGCAGCCGAGTTACCGGGGAGCTGTTTTTT	CASSRVTGELFF
-	TRBV12-3/TRBV12-4	TRBD1	TRBJ1-2	TGTGCCAGCACCCCCGACAGGGTCTATGGCTACACCTTC	CASTPDRVYGYTF
-	TRBV6-2/TRBV6-3	-	TRBJ1-5	TGTGCCAGCAGTTACCCCGGGGGTCGGTCCCTGTATCAGCCCCAGCATTTT	CASSYPGGRSLYQPQHF
-	TRBV7-9	TRBD2	TRBJ2-5	TGTGCCAGCAGCTTAGTCGAGACTAGCAGTGAGACCCAGTACTTC	CASSLVETSSETQYF
-	TRBV29-1	TRBD1	TRBJ2-3	TGCAGCGTCGTGACAGGGGGCGCCGGTGTTGCGCAGTATTTT	CSVVTGGAGVAQYF
-	TRBV2	TRBD2	TRBJ2-1	TGTGCCAGCAGGATAGTATCCGGGACTAGATCCTACAATGAGCAGTTCTTC	CASRIVSGTRSYNEQFF
-	TRBV27	-	TRBJ1-4	TGTGCCAGCAGTCTCTTGACACGGCCTAATGAAAAACTGTTTTTT	CASSLLTRPNEKLFF
-	TRBV12-5	TRBD1	TRBJ2-1	TGTGCTAGTGGTTTGGTACTTGGGACAGCCTTGAAAGAGCAGTTCTTC	CASGLVLGTALKEQFF
few	TRBV4-2	-	TRBJ1-1	TGTGCCAGCAGCCATGAACAGAGTAAAGCTTTCTTT	CASSHEQSKAFF
once	TRBV3-1/TRBV3-2	TRBD1	TRBJ1-2	TGTGCCAGCAGCCCTCGGACAGGGGATGGCTACACCTTC	CASSPRTGDGYTF
once	TRBV19	-	TRBJ1-1	TGTGCCAGTGCTTTCGGCAGGGGTAGTGAAGCTTTCTTT	CASAFGRGSEAFF
-	TRBV19	TRBD2	TRBJ2-6	TGTGCCAGTAGTGGACTAGCGGGGGCTGGGGCCAACGTCCTGACTTTC	CASSGLAGAGANVLTF
-	TRBV30	-	TRBJ2-2	TGTGCCTGGCGGAGGTTCGGGGCGAACACCGGGGAGCTGTTTTTT	CAWRRFGANTGELFF
-	TRBV7-3	TRBD2	TRBJ2-1	TGTGCCAGCCGCGAGGGAGCGGGGGGGTACAATGAGCAGTTCTTC	CASREGAGGYNEQFF
-	TRBV19	-	TRBJ2-7	TGTGCCAGTAGTAACGGGTTGCTCCACGAGCAGTACTTC	CASSNGLLHEQYF
-	TRBV7-9	-	TRBJ1-1	TGTGCCAGCAGCTTATTAGGGGACACTGAAGCTTTCTTT	CASSLLGDTEAFF
-	TRBV4-1	-	TRBJ1-2	TGCGCCAGCAGCCAAGCGGGGGACTATGGCTACACCTTC	CASSQAGDYGYTF
-	TRBV2	-	TRBJ1-2	TGTGCCAGCAGTGAGGGAGGGGCCCCCGGCTATGGCTACACCTTC	CASSEGGAPGYGYTF
-	TRBV5-1	-	TRBJ1-5	TGCGCCAGCAGCCTGGACAGTAGCAATCAGCCCCAGCATTTT	CASSLDSSNQPQHF
-	TRBV6-2/TRBV6-3	TRBD1	TRBJ1-2	TGTGCCAGCAGTTACCCAGGGGGCGCCCCTGGCTACACCTTC	CASSYPGGAPGYTF
-	TRBV6-2/TRBV6-3	TRBD1	TRBJ2-3	TGTGCCAGCAGTTACTCTCCCTTAAGCTTACGGGACAGGAACACAGATACGCAGTATTTT	CASSYSPLSLRDRNTDTQYF
-	TRBV9	TRBD1	TRBJ1-4	TGTGCCAGCAGCCCCCGGACAGGTTTCGACGAAAAACTGTTTTTT	CASSPRTGFDEKLFF
few	TRBV19	TRBD1	TRBJ1-5	TGTGCCAGTAGCCCTATTGGGACAGGGTCTGGTCAGCCCCAGCATTTT	CASSPIGTGSGQPQHF
-	TRBV6-5	TRBD1	TRBJ2-7	TGTGCCAGCAGTTACTCGAACAGGGGGCTCTACGAGCAGTACTTC	CASSYSNRGLYEQYF